This T cell receptor (beta chain) was captured in a study of Graves' ophthalmopathy and Graves' hyperthyroidism listed by TCRdb under 2018. For the wider study: Peripheral blood was collected before any treatment was given, at the time of initial diagnosis. TCR beta repertoire signatures were used to distinguish Graves' ophthalmopathy from Graves' hyperthyroidism and to predict progression to ophthalmopathy. In total, approximately 130 blood samples were TCR-sequenced: some 43 ophthalmopathy, roughly 77 hyperthyroidism and roughly 17 hyperthyroidism-to-ophthalmopathy patients. To explore V-J signatures that distinguish ophthalmopathy from hyperthyroidism, a discovery set of 100 patients was enrolled, made up of about 40 with ophthalmopathy and roughly 57 with stable hyperthyroidism. Following sampling, methimazole starting at 30 mg daily was administered to hyperthyroidism patients, and high-dose intravenous methylprednisolone was administered to ophthalmopathy patients. An independent validation cohort comprised some 19 hyperthyroidism patients and 15 to 17 patients who later progressed from hyperthyroidism to ophthalmopathy. In roughly 6 hyperthyroidism patients, the T-cell repertoire of thyroid tissue was compared with the T-cell repertoire of blood. The investigation overall reported the following: Most of the expanded thyroid clonotypes with a frequency above 0.001 were also detected in blood, and it was suggested that the thyroid immune response may be reflected by blood repertoires. No statistical method was used to set the sample size in advance, and the investigators knew which group each participant was assigned to. In validation, the model predicted ophthalmopathy progression with about 71% sensitivity and roughly 72% specificity; some 13 predicted patients were CT-confirmed with GO in a median of about 6.2 months. In cross-validation, the 13-signature model distinguished ophthalmopathy from stable hyperthyroidism with approximately 88% sensitivity and about 81% specificity, and in the test set the corresponding values were approximately 80% and 68%.

Concerning this clonotype itself: Its antigen remains unidentified. Per-base qualities were not stored, and no clone one base away is much larger.

Ophthalmopathy patients had moderately to severely active disease, Clinical Activity Score of at least 3, NOSPECS grade of at least 4, and disease duration under 3 months. Patients with other autoimmune diseases, uncontrolled infections, pregnancy or lactation were excluded from the study. Diagnosis relied on clinical symptoms, serum thyroxine, TRAb, thyroid ultrasound and orbital computed tomography. PBMCs were isolated from 10 ml of fresh peripheral blood by Ficoll-Paque density gradient centrifugation. Trizol reagent was used to extract the total RNA, and its quality was then checked on an Agilent 2100 Bioanalyzer. The CDR3, cysteine through phenylalanine, is 12 amino acids long. The DNA shown is the 36-base CDR3, in frame from base 1. The junction carries 6 bases between V and J, which are trimmed by 4 bases and 4 bases respectively. The germline V gene supplies CDR1 KGHDR and CDR2 SFDVKD. For repertoire sequencing, TCR beta CDR3 regions were amplified from RNA transcripts. A first-round RT-PCR used HTBI primers with the Qiagen OneStep RT-PCR kit, followed by a second-round multiplex PCR, size selection and purification. Libraries were sequenced paired-end with 100 bp reads on an Illumina HiSeq2000. The published analysis was carried out like this. SOAPnuke was used for read processing, and reads with adapters, uncalled bases, a mean Phred below 15, or no exact constant-primer or identifier match were discarded. COPE v1.2.5 was used to merge high-quality paired reads. Each unique nucleotide sequence was defined as a clonotype, and clonotypes were aligned to IMGT TRB V, D and J references with MiTCR v1.1. The analysis was limited to V-J combinations with a frequency above 0.0001, which together covered 99.2% of repertoires. For each V-J combination, a TCR clonal expansion and chaos score was defined as F50 clonal expansion divided by the chaos observed in the TCRdist matrix. Features were reduced by Welch's t-statistics and random forest to over ten V-J combinations, which fed a naive Bayes classifier. Thyroid-blood repertoire similarity was quantified with the Morisita-Horn index. The public reads were reanalyzed by TCRdb: fastp trimming at Q25, MiXCR alignment, in-frame beta chains only. Each CDR3 protein gets just one entry, which takes the most common genes and DNA from the rows behind it. The V and J calls come from TCRdb's annotation, not from the publication. Across this sample there are 260,000 or so distinct CDR3 sequences, with less than 55% seen only once. About 45% of the sample is taken by the ten largest.

The sequenced sample was peripheral blood. The chain couples TRBV24-1 to TRBJ1-2; TRBD1 could be the D gene, as 6 bases match. The clonotype originates from an adult man with Graves' ophthalmopathy. The bases read TGTGCCACCAGTGAAGGGGGCTATGGCTACACCTTC. Its translation reads: CATSEGGYGYTF.